The sequence of this TCR beta chain was determined in a study of long-term antiretroviral therapy in people with HIV. Losses at the gene ends were 5 bases for V and 1 base for J; bases not matched to a gene: 1. Germline loops: CDR1 SGHAT, CDR2 FQNNGV. There are 15 residues in the CDR3. About this clone itself: The antigen remains unidentified.

Regarding the study as a whole: Those clones which expanded before ART made up the dominant part of the repertoire at all time points. Subsequent to ART, diversity was augmented yet persisted below that of transplant donor controls. Samples were collected from 2004 to 2017 under possibly less effective ART regimens.

Researchers ran immunoSEQ v3.0 at survey level. The sequencing target was roughly 35,000-50,000 T-cell genomes per sample. The assay was immunoSEQ multiplex PCR, and TCRdb's table has in-frame clones only and misses some. The sample records about 16,000 clones, 70% to 85% being singletons. The sample consisted of unsorted PBMCs, taken 1.5 years before starting antiretroviral therapy. The chain is built from TRBV11-2 and TRBJ1-5; 11 nucleotides match TRBD1. The sequence was obtained from a woman aged 45-65 years with HIV. Here the CDR3 DNA reads TGTGCCAGCAGCGGGACAGGGGGAAGCAATCAGCCCCAGCATTTT. Amino acid sequence: CASSGTGGSNQPQHF.